This T cell receptor (beta chain) was documented in a study of long-term antiretroviral therapy in people with HIV. The CDR3 totals 13 residues. From germline, CDR1 is LNHDA and CDR2 SQIVND (reference sequence). With V trimmed by 10 bases and J by 11 bases, 15 bases remained unmatched. Investigators performed immunoSEQ version v3.0 at survey level. The protocol was immunoSEQ multiplex PCR, while the TCRdb copy is restricted to in-frame clones and leaves out a portion. The table shows fewer than 20,000 clones, with about 95% occurring only once. The material sequenced was unsorted PBMCs, taken 6.4 years after starting antiretroviral therapy. The receptor comes from a woman aged 50 to 60 with HIV. This chain links TRBV19 with TRBJ2-7; 9 bases align to TRBD1. CDR3: CATSDRGEGKEYF. The CDR3 DNA sequence: TGTGCCACCTCGGACAGGGGTGAGGGTAAGGAGTACTTC.